This T cell receptor beta chain was sequenced during a study of human T cells and chemical hapten exposure. Whole-study context: Per-sample variation in TCR yield stemmed mainly from small pooled library volume differences.

TCRdb ran MiXCR on the RACE reads and lists one entry per CDR3 protein. The profile covers around 56,000 distinct CDR3 sequences, with approximately 9.9% appearing a single time and around 10% taken by the ten largest. This clonotype was counted ten times or more. The germline gives CDR1 SGHRS, CDR2 YFSETQ. This CDR3 contains 14 residues. V was pared by 2 bases and J by 6 bases, with 6 bases of the junction left unmatched. As for time point: pre-sensitization, week 0. The treatment here: therapeutic diphenylcyclopropenone sensitization with weekly scalp DPC. The specimen was whole blood, collected in connection with sensitization to the hapten diphenylcyclopropenone (DPC). The chain couples TRBV5-1 to TRBJ2-7, with 9 bases lining up with TRBD1. The TCR sequence derives from a man aged 35 to 55 with alopecia areata. Some clones in this sample may be carry-over from other donors' samples. This CDR3 reads CASSLTGTGTEQYF. CDR3 in DNA: TGCGCCAGCAGCTTAACCGGGACAGGGACCGAGCAGTACTTC. The whole variable domain, remainder taken from reference TRBV5-1 and TRBJ2-7, is KAGVTQTPRYLIKTRGQQVTLSCSPISGHRSVSWYQQTPGQGLQFLFEYFSETQRNKGNFPGRFSGRQFSNSRSEMNVSTLELGDSALYLCASSLTGTGTEQYFGPGTRLTVT.